These T cell receptor beta chains were read from a single sample in a study of OX40 agonist ivuxolimab in advanced cancers. Clones were read by immunoSEQ multiplex PCR, and TCRdb kept only the in-frame ones, dropping some. The profile covers some 73,000 clones, with about nine tenths appearing a single time and 9.5% to 12% taken by the ten largest. The starting material was CD4+ or CD8+ T cells sorted from blood, obtained in a trial of the OX40 agonist ivuxolimab. The source of these receptors is an adult with an advanced solid tumor such as melanoma, head and neck, liver or kidney cancer. Each CDR3 is given with its conserved first and last residue. The D gene is left open where the match is weak. A clone size is listed for some rows: how often the clone was seen (once, few, many), or a class if it is expanded.

size: NA; V: TRBV27; D: NA; J: TRBJ1-1; DNA: TGTGCCAGCAGTTTTGGCAGGGAAGCGGAAGCTTTCTTT; CDR3: CASSFGREAEAFF
size: NA; V: TRBV4-1; D: TRBD1; J: TRBJ1-1; DNA: TGCGCCAGCAGCCCGAGAGGGATAACAGGGGCCGCGGGGGCCGAAGCTTTCTTT; CDR3: CASSPRGITGAAGAEAFF
size: NA; V: TRBV27; D: NA; J: TRBJ1-3; DNA: TGTGCCAGCAGTCCCGCCCTGGGGAATGCTGGAAACACCATATATTTT; CDR3: CASSPALGNAGNTIYF
size: NA; V: TRBV2; D: NA; J: TRBJ2-7; DNA: TGTGCCAGCAGTGAACAAGGGGTCTACGAGCAGTACTTC; CDR3: CASSEQGVYEQYF
size: NA; V: TRBV27; D: NA; J: TRBJ2-6; DNA: TGTGCCAGCAGGCCAGGGCGAGGGGCCAACGTCCTGACTTTC; CDR3: CASRPGRGANVLTF
size: few; V: TRBV4-1; D: NA; J: TRBJ1-5; DNA: TGCGCCAGCAGCCAACATTCATATCAGCCCCAGCATTTT; CDR3: CASSQHSYQPQHF
size: NA; V: TRBV28; D: TRBD1; J: TRBJ1-2; DNA: TGTGCCAGCAGATACCCTTTTCGCCAGGGGGCCGTCTTTGGCTACACCTTC; CDR3: CASRYPFRQGAVFGYTF
size: NA; V: TRBV27; D: NA; J: TRBJ1-1; DNA: TGTGCCACCTCAGGGGCGATGAACACTGAAGCTTTCTTT; CDR3: CATSGAMNTEAFF
size: NA; V: TRBV27; D: NA; J: TRBJ1-1; DNA: TGTGCCAGCAGCCTAACACCGAACACTGAAGCTTTCTTT; CDR3: CASSLTPNTEAFF
size: NA; V: TRBV7-9; D: TRBD2; J: TRBJ2-1; DNA: TGTGCCAGCAGCTCCGAGACTAGCGTAGCCTACAATGAGCAGTTCTTC; CDR3: CASSSETSVAYNEQFF
size: NA; V: TRBV18; D: TRBD1; J: TRBJ1-3; DNA: TGTGCCAGCTCACCGCTCCCCCGGACAGGGGTTGGAAACACCATATATTTT; CDR3: CASSPLPRTGVGNTIYF
size: once; V: TRBV6-6; D: NA; J: TRBJ2-2; DNA: TGTGCCAGCAGTTATGGCACCGGGGAGCTGTTTTTT; CDR3: CASSYGTGELFF
size: NA; V: TRBV29-1; D: TRBD1; J: TRBJ2-7; DNA: TGCAGCGTTGAACTGGGACAGGGATACTACTACGAGCAGTACTTC; CDR3: CSVELGQGYYYEQYF
size: NA; V: TRBV27; D: NA; J: TRBJ2-7; DNA: TGTGCCAGCCGATTGACAGTCTACGAGCAGTACTTC; CDR3: CASRLTVYEQYF
size: NA; V: TRBV28; D: NA; J: TRBJ1-2; DNA: TGTGCCAGCAGTTTACCCCACCTTTTACGAGCTAACTATGGCTACACCTTC; CDR3: CASSLPHLLRANYGYTF
size: NA; V: TRBV2; D: NA; J: TRBJ1-4; DNA: TGTGCCAGCAGTCGCCCGGGACAACGAAATGAAAAACTGTTTTTT; CDR3: CASSRPGQRNEKLFF
size: NA; V: TRBV11-2; D: NA; J: TRBJ2-3; DNA: TGTGCCAGCAGCTGGGGGGCCGCAGATACGCAGTATTTT; CDR3: CASSWGAADTQYF
size: NA; V: TRBV9; D: NA; J: TRBJ2-7; DNA: TGTGCCAGCAGCCCTCCCCAACCTCCATCCGAGCAGTACTTC; CDR3: CASSPPQPPSEQYF
size: NA; V: TRBV19; D: NA; J: TRBJ1-1; DNA: TGTGCCAGTAGTAGCCGGGCCTACACTGAAGCTTTCTTT; CDR3: CASSSRAYTEAFF
size: NA; V: TRBV27; D: NA; J: TRBJ1-5; DNA: TGTGCCAGCAGTTTTCTTGGCAATCAGCCCCAGCATTTT; CDR3: CASSFLGNQPQHF
size: NA; V: TRBV19; D: NA; J: TRBJ1-1; DNA: TGTGCCAGTGGGGCAATTGAAGCTTTCTTT; CDR3: CASGAIEAFF
size: NA; V: TRBV10-3; D: NA; J: TRBJ2-5; DNA: TGTGCCATCAGTGAGTCGTCAGGGGAGACCCAGTACTTC; CDR3: CAISESSGETQYF
size: NA; V: TRBV6-5; D: NA; J: TRBJ2-2; DNA: TGTGCCAGCAGTTACTCGGGAGGCACCGGGGAGCTGTTTTTT; CDR3: CASSYSGGTGELFF
size: NA; V: TRBV27; D: NA; J: TRBJ2-2; DNA: TGTGCCAGCAGAGTATTTCCGGCGGAAACCGGGGAGCTGTTTTTT; CDR3: CASRVFPAETGELFF
size: NA; V: TRBV5-4; D: NA; J: TRBJ1-5; DNA: TGTGCCAGCAGCTTGTCGGGGTCTGGACAGCCCCAGCATTTT; CDR3: CASSLSGSGQPQHF
size: NA; V: TRBV2; D: NA; J: TRBJ2-7; DNA: TGTGCCAGCAGTGTAGTAGCGGAAGCCGTTGGCGGGCAGTACTTC; CDR3: CASSVVAEAVGGQYF
size: NA; V: TRBV5-1; D: NA; J: TRBJ2-5; DNA: TGCGCCAGCAGCTCGACTGGGGAGACCCAGTACTTC; CDR3: CASSSTGETQYF
size: NA; V: TRBV5-1; D: NA; J: TRBJ1-5; DNA: TGCGCTAGCAGCTTGGAGTCAGGGGATAATCAGCCCCAGCATTTT; CDR3: CASSLESGDNQPQHF
size: NA; V: TRBV28; D: TRBD2; J: TRBJ2-3; DNA: TGTGCCAGCAGTTTGATTAGCGGGATCACAGATACGCAGTATTTT; CDR3: CASSLISGITDTQYF
size: NA; V: TRBV5-1; D: NA; J: TRBJ1-4; DNA: TGCGCCAGCAGCTTGGCTGGGTTTGAGGAAAAACTGTTTTTT; CDR3: CASSLAGFEEKLFF
size: NA; V: TRBV5-1; D: NA; J: TRBJ2-7; DNA: TGCGCCAGCAGCACTAGCCCAGCCTACGAGCAGTACTTC; CDR3: CASSTSPAYEQYF
size: NA; V: TRBV15; D: TRBD2; J: TRBJ2-1; DNA: TGTGCCAGCCAGCCGGGGGGGTACAATGAGCAGTTCTTC; CDR3: CASQPGGYNEQFF
size: NA; V: TRBV2; D: NA; J: TRBJ2-2; DNA: TGTGCCAGCACCGTAAACCGGGACACGAACACCGGGGAGCTGTTTTTT; CDR3: CASTVNRDTNTGELFF
size: NA; V: TRBV5-4; D: NA; J: TRBJ1-6; DNA: TGTGCCAGCAGCCCGAGGGAGGAACCCCTCCACTTT; CDR3: CASSPREEPLHF
size: NA; V: TRBV5-4; D: NA; J: TRBJ2-7; DNA: TGTGCCAGCAGCTTGGTTGGGGGCATCTCACGGGCAGGCTCCTACGAGCAGTACTTC; CDR3: CASSLVGGISRAGSYEQYF
size: NA; V: TRBV19; D: NA; J: TRBJ1-1; DNA: TGTGCCAGTACCCCGGACAAGATCATGAACACTGAAGCTTTCTTT; CDR3: CASTPDKIMNTEAFF
size: NA; V: TRBV14; D: NA; J: TRBJ1-2; DNA: TGTGCCAGCTCCGGTCTTTCGGAAAACTATGGCTACACCTTC; CDR3: CASSGLSENYGYTF
size: NA; V: TRBV19; D: NA; J: TRBJ1-2; DNA: TGTGCCAGTAGTCCCCAATCGACAGGTAAAGAAGCCTATGGCTACACCTTC; CDR3: CASSPQSTGKEAYGYTF
size: medium-sized; V: TRBV11-3; D: NA; J: TRBJ2-7; DNA: TGTGCCAGCGGCGCAGGTCCTTCCTACGAGCAGTACTTC; CDR3: CASGAGPSYEQYF
size: NA; V: TRBV28; D: NA; J: TRBJ2-3; DNA: TGTGCCAGCAGGGGGGAGTTCGATACGCAGTATTTT; CDR3: CASRGEFDTQYF
size: NA; V: TRBV28; D: TRBD1; J: TRBJ2-1; DNA: TGTGCCACGGACAGGAGAAACAATGAGCAGTTCTTC; CDR3: CATDRRNNEQFF
size: NA; V: TRBV5-1; D: TRBD1; J: TRBJ1-1; DNA: TGCGCCAGCAGCTTGGCAGGGGGGAACACTGAAGCTTTCTTT; CDR3: CASSLAGGNTEAFF